Listed below are T cell receptor beta chains from one sample, sequenced in a study of CXCR3-negative and CXCR3-positive naive CD8 T cells. TCRdb reworked the 5' RACE reads into one entry per CDR3 protein, no DNA. This sample lists over 70,000 distinct CDR3 sequences; its ten largest clones have 0.53%. Sample: naive CXCR3+ CD8+ T cells from blood. These receptors all stem from a human donor in good health. Some clones in this sample may be carry-over from other donors' samples. The CDR3 runs from the conserved cysteine through the conserved F or W. Fields, in order: CDR3 protein, V gene, J gene.

CASSQQGGYEQYF	TRBV4-1	TRBJ2-7
CASSDWDRDYNEQFF	TRBV2	TRBJ2-1
CASSLGGSYEQYF	TRBV28	TRBJ2-7
CASRERWGPYEQYF	TRBV23-1	TRBJ2-7
CAIGTGVTYNEQFF	TRBV6-4	TRBJ2-1
CASSGRDRGNDEQFF	TRBV5-1	TRBJ2-1
CASSYNLPAGELFF	TRBV2	TRBJ2-2
CASRRDRDSLNTEAFF	TRBV12-3/TRBV12-4	TRBJ1-1
CASSPDRGYEQYF	TRBV27	TRBJ2-7
CASSPSGGVGYEQYF	TRBV13	TRBJ2-7
CASSWASYEQYF	TRBV28	TRBJ2-7
CASLAGYNEQFF	TRBV6-2/TRBV6-3	TRBJ2-1
CASRSRVDYEQYF	TRBV23-1	TRBJ2-7
CASSSPGQGASTDTQYF	TRBV7-9	TRBJ2-3
CASSIGYNEQFF	TRBV19	TRBJ2-1